This TCR beta chain was identified during a study of cytomegalovirus exposure and HLA in healthy donors. Across the whole study: The approximately 120 validation repertoires, a later analysis reported, used the same platform as the roughly 660 repertoires from the first cohort.

Study-wide findings and caveats: Subsequent analysis showed first-cohort TCR clusters tending to co-occur in 120 or so validation repertoires.

Clones were sequenced by immunoSEQ multiplex PCR, and TCRdb holds only the in-frame ones, with some missing. The sample contains approximately 260,000 clones, around 88% of which appear only once. On this clone: The target antigen is unknown.

Separate from the approximately 670-subject first cohort, the roughly 120-subject validation cohort was the one that the donors belonged to. Germline CDR1 is SEHNR and CDR2 is FQNEAQ (reference sequence). With V trimmed by 5 bases and J by 6 bases, 5 bases remained unmatched. This CDR3 spans 13 amino acids. The receptor's source is a woman in her thirties in good health and CMV-seropositive. The chain has TRBV7-9 and TRBJ1-1, with TRBD1 identical over 8 bases. Input material: PBMCs. CDR3 residues: CASSLLDRAEAFF. CDR3 sequence (DNA): TGTGCCAGCAGCCTCCTGGACAGGGCTGAAGCTTTCTTT.